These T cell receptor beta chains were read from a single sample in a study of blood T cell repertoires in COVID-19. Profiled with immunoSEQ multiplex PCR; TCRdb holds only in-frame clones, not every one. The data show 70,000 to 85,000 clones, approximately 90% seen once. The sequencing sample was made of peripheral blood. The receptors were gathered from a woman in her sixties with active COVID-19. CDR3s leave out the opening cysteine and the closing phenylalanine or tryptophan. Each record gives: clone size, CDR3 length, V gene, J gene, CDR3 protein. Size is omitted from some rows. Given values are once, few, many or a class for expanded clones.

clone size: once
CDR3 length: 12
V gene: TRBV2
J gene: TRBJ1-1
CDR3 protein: ASSEVGQRTEAF

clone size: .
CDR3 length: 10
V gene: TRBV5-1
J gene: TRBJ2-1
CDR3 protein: ASSSSTYEQF

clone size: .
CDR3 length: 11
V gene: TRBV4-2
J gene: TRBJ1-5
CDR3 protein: ASSQDLEQPQH

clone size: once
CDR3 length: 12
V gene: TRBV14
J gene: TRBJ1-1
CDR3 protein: ASSQDLGAAEAF

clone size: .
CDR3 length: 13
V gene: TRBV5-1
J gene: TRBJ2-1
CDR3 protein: ASSLGSGRIYEQF

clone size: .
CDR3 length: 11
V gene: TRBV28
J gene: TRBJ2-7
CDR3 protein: ASSPLHTYEQY

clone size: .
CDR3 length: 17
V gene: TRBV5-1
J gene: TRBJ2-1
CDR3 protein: ASQLLWGTSESSYNEQF

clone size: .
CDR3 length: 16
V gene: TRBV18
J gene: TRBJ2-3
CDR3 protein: ASSPAGVAGVGPDTQY

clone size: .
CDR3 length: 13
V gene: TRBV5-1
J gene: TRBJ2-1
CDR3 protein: ASSPTSGFDNEQF

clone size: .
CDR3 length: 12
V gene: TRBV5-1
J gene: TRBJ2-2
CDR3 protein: ASKFTGALGELF

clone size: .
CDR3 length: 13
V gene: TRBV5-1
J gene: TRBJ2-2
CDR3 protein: ASRVTSGPNGELF

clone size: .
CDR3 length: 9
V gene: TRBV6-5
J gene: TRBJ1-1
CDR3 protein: ASSSGPEAF

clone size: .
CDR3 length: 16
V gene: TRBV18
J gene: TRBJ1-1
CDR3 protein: ASSPSRRGARSNTEAF

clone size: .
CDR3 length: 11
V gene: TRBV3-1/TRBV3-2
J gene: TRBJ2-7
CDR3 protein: ASSQREGYEQY

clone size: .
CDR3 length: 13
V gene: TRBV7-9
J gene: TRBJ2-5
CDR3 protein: ASSQLAGLRETQY

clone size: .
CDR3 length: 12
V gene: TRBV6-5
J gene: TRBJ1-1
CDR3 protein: ASSTPRGITEAF

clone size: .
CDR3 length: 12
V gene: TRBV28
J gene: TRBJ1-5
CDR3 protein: ASSLRTSNQPQH

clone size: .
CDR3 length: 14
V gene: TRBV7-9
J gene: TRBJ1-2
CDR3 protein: ASSPPLRDRPYGYT

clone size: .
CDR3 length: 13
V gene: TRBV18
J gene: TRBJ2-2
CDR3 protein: ASSPDRAPTGELF

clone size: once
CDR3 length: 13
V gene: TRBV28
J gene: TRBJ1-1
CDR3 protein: ASIQQGLKATEAF

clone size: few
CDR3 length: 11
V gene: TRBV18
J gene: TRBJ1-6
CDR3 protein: ASSVDRNSPLH

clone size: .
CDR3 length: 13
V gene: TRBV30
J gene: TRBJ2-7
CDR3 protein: AWSRKGLAGGEQY

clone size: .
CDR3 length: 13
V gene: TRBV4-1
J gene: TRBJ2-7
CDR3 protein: ASSPRPGDSYEQY

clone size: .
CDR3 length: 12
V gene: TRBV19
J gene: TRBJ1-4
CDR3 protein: ASSPGTGNEKLF

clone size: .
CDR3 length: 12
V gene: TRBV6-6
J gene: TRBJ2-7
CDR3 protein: ASSYSDRELEQY

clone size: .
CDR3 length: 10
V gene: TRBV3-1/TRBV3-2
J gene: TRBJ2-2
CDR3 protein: ASGLSRGELF

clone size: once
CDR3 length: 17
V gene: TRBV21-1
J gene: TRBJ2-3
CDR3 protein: ASSKVGGLAGAYTDTQY

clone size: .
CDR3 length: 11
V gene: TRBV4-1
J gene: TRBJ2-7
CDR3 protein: ASSHGQVPAQY

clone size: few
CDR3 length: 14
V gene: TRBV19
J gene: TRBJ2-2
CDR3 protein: ASSIGGTANTGELF

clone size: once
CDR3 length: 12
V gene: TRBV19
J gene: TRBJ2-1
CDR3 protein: ASSRGTSYNEQF

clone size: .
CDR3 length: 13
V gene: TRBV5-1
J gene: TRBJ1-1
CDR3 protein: ASSLGDRANTEAF

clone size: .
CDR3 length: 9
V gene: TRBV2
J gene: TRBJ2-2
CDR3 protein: ASRTGGELF

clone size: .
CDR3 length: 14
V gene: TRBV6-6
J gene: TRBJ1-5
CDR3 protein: ASSYLRPPGNQPQH

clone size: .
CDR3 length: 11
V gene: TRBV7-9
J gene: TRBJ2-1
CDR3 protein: ASGGGLYNEQF

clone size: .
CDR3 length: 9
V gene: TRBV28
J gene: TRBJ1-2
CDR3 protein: ASSPRHGYT

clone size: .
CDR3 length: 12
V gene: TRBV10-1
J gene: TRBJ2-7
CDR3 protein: ASSDPTASYEQY

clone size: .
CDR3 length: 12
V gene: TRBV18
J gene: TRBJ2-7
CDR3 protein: ASSPLDRSYEQY

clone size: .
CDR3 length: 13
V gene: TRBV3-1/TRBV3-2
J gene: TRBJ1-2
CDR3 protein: ASSQVAGQGHGYT

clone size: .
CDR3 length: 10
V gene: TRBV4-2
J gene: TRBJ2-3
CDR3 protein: ASSQGDTSRN

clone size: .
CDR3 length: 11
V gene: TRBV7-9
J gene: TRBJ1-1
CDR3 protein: ASSPPTYTEAF

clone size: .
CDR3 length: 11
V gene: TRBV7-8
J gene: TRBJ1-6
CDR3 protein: ASSPGYNSPLH

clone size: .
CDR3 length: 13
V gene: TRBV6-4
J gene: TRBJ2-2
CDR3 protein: ASSVGTSGTGELF

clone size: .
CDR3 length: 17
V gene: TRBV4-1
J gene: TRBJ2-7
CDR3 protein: ASSQKFVLAGPTDYEQY

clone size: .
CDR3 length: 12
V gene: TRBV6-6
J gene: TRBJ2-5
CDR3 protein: ASSLGGTGETQY

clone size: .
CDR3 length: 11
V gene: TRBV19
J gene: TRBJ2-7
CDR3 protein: ASSRDSWGQQY

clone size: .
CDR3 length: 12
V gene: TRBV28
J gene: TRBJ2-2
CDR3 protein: ASSRLSGTGELF

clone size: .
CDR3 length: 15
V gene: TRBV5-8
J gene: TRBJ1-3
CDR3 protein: ASSPLGGGTFGNTIY

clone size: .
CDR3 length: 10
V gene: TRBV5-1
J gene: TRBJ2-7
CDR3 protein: ASGRTRGEQY

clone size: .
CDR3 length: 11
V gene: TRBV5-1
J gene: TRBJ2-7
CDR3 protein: ASSPRTTYEQY